The present T cell receptor (beta chain) was sequenced within a study of cytomegalovirus exposure and HLA in healthy donors. General observations from the study: High specificity and sensitivity for cytomegalovirus status were reported for the classifier. Associated with cytomegalovirus, according to the listing, were around 160 TCR beta chains. The tendency of first-cohort TCR clusters to co-occur in the 90 to 150 validation repertoires emerged from a later analysis.

Profiled with immunoSEQ multiplex PCR; TCRdb holds only in-frame clones, not every one. There are under 300,000 clones in the sample; roughly 89% occur only once, and under 0.4% lies in the top ten. Germline V gene lookup returns CDR1 SEHNR and CDR2 FQNEAQ (reference sequence). Trimming stripped 10 bases from V and 0 bases from J, with 10 bases between. The CDR3 loop spans 13 amino acids. With regard to this clone: Its antigen is still unknown.

The sequenced sample was PBMCs. The chain combines TRBV7-9 with TRBJ2-1; no definite D call. The receptor was isolated from a woman younger than 35 in good health and CMV-seronegative. In nucleotides, the CDR3 is TGTGCCACCACCGCAGTCTCCTACAATGAGCAGTTCTTC. As protein: CATTAVSYNEQFF.